The clone carrying this T cell receptor beta chain was observed a single time. This record comes from a study of blood T cell repertoires in COVID-19. About the research overall: COVID-19 samples, acute and convalescent, were from the United States, Italy and Spain.

Clones were read by immunoSEQ multiplex PCR, and TCRdb kept only the in-frame ones, dropping some. The sample includes roughly 93,000 clones, over 70% of them seen just once. Per germline, CDR1 KGHSH and CDR2 LQKENI. Trimming removed 2 bases at V and 2 bases at J, with 6 bases between. The CDR3 covers 13 residues. The chain joins TRBV18 to TRBJ1-2; D unresolved. The TCR originated in an elderly woman with acute or convalescent COVID-19. The specimen sequenced was peripheral blood. The CDR3 region is CASSPGENYGYTF. CDR3 sequence (DNA): TGTGCCAGCTCACCAGGGGAGAACTATGGCTACACCTTC.